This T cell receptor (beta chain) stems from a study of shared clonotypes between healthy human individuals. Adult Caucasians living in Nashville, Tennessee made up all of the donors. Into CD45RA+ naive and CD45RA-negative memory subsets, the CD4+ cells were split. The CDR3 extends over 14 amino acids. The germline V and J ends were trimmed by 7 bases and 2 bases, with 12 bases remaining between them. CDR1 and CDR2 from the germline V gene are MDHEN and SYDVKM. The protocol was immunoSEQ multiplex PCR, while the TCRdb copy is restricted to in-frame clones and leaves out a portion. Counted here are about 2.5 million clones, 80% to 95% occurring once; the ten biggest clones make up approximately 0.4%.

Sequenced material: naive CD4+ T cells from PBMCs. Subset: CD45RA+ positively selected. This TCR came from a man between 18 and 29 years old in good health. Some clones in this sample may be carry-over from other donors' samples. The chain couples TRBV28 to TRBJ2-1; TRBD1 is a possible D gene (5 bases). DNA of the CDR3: TGTGCCAGCACCCGCCCAGGGACCTACAATGAGCAGTTCTTC. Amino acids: CASTRPGTYNEQFF.